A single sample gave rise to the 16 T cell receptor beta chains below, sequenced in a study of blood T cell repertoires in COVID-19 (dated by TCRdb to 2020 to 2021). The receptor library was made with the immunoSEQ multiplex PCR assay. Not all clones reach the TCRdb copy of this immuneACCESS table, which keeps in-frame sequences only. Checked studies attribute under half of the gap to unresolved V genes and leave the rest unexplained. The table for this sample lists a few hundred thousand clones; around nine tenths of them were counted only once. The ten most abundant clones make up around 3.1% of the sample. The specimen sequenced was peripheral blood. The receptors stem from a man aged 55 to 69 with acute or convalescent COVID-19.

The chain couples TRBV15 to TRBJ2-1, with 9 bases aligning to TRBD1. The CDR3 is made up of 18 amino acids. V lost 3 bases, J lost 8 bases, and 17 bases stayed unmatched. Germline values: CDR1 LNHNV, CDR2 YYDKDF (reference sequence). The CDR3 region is CATSRSPSGGQGIHEQFF. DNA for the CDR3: TGTGCCACCAGCAGGTCCCCTTCAGGGGGACAGGGAATCCATGAGCAGTTCTTC.

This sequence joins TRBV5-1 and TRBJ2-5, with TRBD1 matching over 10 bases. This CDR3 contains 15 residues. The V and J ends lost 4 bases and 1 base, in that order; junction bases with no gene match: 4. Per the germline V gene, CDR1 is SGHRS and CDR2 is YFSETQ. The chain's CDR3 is CASSPRTGGQETQYF. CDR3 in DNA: TGCGCCAGCAGCCCCAGGACAGGGGGCCAAGAGACCCAGTACTTC. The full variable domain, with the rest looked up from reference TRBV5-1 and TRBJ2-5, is KAGVTQTPRYLIKTRGQQVTLSCSPISGHRSVSWYQQTPGQGLQFLFEYFSETQRNKGNFPGRFSGRQFSNSRSEMNVSTLELGDSALYLCASSPRTGGQETQYFGPGTRLLVL.

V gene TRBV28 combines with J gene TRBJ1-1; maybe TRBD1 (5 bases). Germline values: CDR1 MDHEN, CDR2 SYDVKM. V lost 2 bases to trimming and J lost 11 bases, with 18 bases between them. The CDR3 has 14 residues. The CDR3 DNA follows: TGTGCCAGCAGTTTAGGAGGGTCTGGGGGATATGCTTTCTTT. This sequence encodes CASSLGGSGGYAFF.

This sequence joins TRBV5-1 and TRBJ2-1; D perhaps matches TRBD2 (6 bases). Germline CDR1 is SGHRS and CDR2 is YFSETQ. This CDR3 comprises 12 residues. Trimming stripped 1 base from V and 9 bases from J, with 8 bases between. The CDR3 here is CASSLFGGEQFF. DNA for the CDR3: TGCGCCAGCAGCTTGTTCGGGGGTGAGCAGTTCTTC.

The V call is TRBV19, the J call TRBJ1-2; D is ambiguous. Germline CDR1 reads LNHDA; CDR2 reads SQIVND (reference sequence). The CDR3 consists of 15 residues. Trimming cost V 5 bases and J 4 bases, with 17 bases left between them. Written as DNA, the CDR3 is TGTGCCAGTAGTTTATACTCGGGCGCGGGCTATGGCTACACCTTC. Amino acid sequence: CASSLYSGAGYGYTF.

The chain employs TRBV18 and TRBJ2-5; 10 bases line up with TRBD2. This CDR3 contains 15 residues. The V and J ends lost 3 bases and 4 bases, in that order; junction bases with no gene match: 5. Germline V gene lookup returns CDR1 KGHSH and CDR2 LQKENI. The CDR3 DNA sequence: TGTGCCAGCTCACCGAGCGGGGGGGCGTCAGAGACCCAGTACTTC. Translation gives CASSPSGGASETQYF.

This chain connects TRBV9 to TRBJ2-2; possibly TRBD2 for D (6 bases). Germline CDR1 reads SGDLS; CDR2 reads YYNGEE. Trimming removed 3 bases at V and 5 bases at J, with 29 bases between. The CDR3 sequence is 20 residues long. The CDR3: CASSGLRGSGSVEVTGELFF. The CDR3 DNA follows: TGTGCCAGCAGCGGACTTCGGGGGAGCGGCAGCGTGGAGGTGACCGGGGAGCTGTTTTTT.

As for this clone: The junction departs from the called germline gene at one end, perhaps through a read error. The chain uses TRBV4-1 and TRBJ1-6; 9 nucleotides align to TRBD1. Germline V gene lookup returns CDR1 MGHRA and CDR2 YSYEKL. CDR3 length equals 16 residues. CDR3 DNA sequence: TGCGCCAGCAGCCTCCAAAGGGACAGGGAGAGTTCATCCCTCCACTTT. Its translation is CASSLQRDRESSSLHF.

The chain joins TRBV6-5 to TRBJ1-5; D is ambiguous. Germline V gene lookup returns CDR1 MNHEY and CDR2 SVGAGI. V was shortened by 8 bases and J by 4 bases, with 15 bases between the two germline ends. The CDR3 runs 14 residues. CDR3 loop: CASCSKRGNQPQHF. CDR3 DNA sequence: TGTGCCAGCTGCTCGAAAAGAGGAAATCAGCCCCAGCATTTT.

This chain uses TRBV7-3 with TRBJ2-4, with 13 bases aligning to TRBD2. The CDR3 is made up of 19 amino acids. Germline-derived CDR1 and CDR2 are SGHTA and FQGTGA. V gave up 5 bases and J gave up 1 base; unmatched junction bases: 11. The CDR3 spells CASSRTGLAGPGAKNIQYF. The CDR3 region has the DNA TGTGCCAGCAGCCGCACGGGACTAGCGGGGCCCGGGGCCAAAAACATTCAGTACTTC.

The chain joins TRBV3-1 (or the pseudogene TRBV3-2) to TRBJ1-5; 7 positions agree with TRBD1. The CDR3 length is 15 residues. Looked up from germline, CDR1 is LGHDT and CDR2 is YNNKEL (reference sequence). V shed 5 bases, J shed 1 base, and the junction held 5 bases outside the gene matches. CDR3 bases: TGTGCCAGCAGCAAGGACAGGTACAGCAATCAGCCCCAGCATTTT. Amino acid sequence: CASSKDRYSNQPQHF.

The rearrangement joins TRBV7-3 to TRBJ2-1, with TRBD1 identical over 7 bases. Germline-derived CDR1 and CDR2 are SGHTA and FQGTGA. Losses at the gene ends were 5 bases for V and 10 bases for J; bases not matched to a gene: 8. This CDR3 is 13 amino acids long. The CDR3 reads CASSLDRVGEQFF. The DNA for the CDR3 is TGTGCCAGCAGCCTAGACAGGGTCGGGGAGCAGTTCTTC.

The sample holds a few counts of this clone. The CDR3 DNA reads TGTGCCAGCAGTTACTCGGCGAGGGCCGGAGCTTTCTTT. Translated: CASSYSARAGAFF. The chain carries TRBV6-6 and TRBJ1-1; D unresolved. The germline CDR1 and CDR2 sequences are MNHNY and SVGAGI (reference sequence). The length of the CDR3 is 13 residues. The V gene lost 0 bases and the J gene lost 10 bases, with 12 bases spanning the gap.

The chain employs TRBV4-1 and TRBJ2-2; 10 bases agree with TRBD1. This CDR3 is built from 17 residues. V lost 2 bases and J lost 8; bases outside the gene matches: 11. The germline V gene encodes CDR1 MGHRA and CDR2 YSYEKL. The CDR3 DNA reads TGCGCCAGCAGCCAACCGGTTGGACAGGGGGTTTCTGGGGAGCTGTTTTTT. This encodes CASSQPVGQGVSGELFF.

As DNA, the CDR3 is TGTGCCAGCAGCCCTCCGGGACAGGTCCACCGGGAGCTGTTTTTT. Translation: CASSPPGQVHRELFF. The chain is built from TRBV5-4 and TRBJ2-2, with TRBD1 matching over 8 bases. Germline-derived CDR1 and CDR2 are SGHNT and YYREEE (reference sequence). The CDR3 is 15 amino acids. V was pared by 4 bases and J by 9 bases, with 11 bases of the junction left unmatched. Supplemented by reference TRBV5-4 and TRBJ2-2, the full variable domain reads ETGVTQSPTHLIKTRGQQVTLRCSSQSGHNTVSWYQQALGQGPQFIFQYYREEENGRGNFPPRFSGLQFPNYSSELNVNALELDDSALYLCASSPPGQVHRELFFGEGSRLTVL.

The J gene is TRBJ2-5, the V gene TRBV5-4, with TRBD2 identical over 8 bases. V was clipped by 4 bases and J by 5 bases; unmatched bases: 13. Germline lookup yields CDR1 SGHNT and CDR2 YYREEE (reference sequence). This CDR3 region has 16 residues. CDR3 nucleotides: TGTGCCAGCAGCCCCCGACTTGCGGGGGGCCTCGAGACCCAGTACTTC. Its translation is CASSPRLAGGLETQYF. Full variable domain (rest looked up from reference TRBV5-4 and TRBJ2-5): ETGVTQSPTHLIKTRGQQVTLRCSSQSGHNTVSWYQQALGQGPQFIFQYYREEENGRGNFPPRFSGLQFPNYSSELNVNALELDDSALYLCASSPRLAGGLETQYFGPGTRLLVL.